This T cell receptor (beta chain) originates from a study of cytomegalovirus exposure and HLA in healthy donors. At the level of the study: Out of 150 million to 200 million T cells, an earlier analysis found around 120 million unique TCR beta sequences in total.

The primer mix had 60 Vbeta and 13 Jbeta primers. The data were produced by immunoSEQ multiplex PCR, yet TCRdb's version contains in-frame clones alone and is incomplete. The top ten hold approximately 2.4% of the sample, which has about 110,000 clones, roughly three quarters seen once. As to this clone: Its antigen is still unknown.

Trimming removed 3 bases from V and 5 bases from J; junction bases left unmatched: 15. Germline CDR1 reads MGHRA; CDR2 reads YSYEKL. The CDR3 covers 19 residues. Findings and caveats of the study: Analyses of presence/absence relied on an assumption of roughly uniform sequencing depth across donors. Indistinguishable V segments such as TRBV6-2 and TRBV6-3 were excluded.

The V call is TRBV4-1, the J call TRBJ1-4; 10 positions agree with TRBD1. Sequencing was carried out using PBMCs. This sequence was found in a man between 18 and 35 years old in good health and CMV-seronegative. CDR3 bases: TGCGCCAGCAGCCAGGCCACCCGACAGGGGGCGCAGGGAAATGAAAAACTGTTTTTT. Its protein product is CASSQATRQGAQGNEKLFF.